This T cell receptor (beta chain) was recorded in a study of blood T cell repertoires in COVID-19 (TCRdb year 2020). Context from the whole study: Samples from collaborators originated in the United States, Italy and Spain and spanned both the acute and convalescent phases of COVID-19. The samples were drawn from the first 160 participants of the ongoing ImmuneRACE study and from 950 to 1,500 subjects provided by 6 global collaborators. Where HLA class I and class II types were available, the types were taken from metadata supplied by the sample provider, not from assay-based typing. The repertoires were released in a freely available public database intended as a resource for research on the immune response to SARS-CoV-2. Subjects who had been exposed to COVID-19, were actively infected with it, or had recovered from it provided the deeply sampled blood TCRbeta repertoires that made up the dataset. The material from the prospective study consisted of cDNA or gDNA derived from T cells, B-cell-depleted T cells, or PBMCs. Nearly every sample came with metadata listing a de-identified subject ID, COVID-19 status, age in years and sex.

Details on this clone: The antigen it recognizes is unknown. No per-base quality is available; no much larger clone lies one base away.

The germline V gene gives CDR1 as SGHVS and CDR2 as FQNEAQ. Trimming takes 4 bases from V and 13 bases from J, and the germline ends sit 14 bases apart. The CDR3, from cysteine to phenylalanine, totals 11 residues. This entry keeps only the CDR3 DNA: 33 bases, framed from base 1. In Seattle, one collaborating source enrolled patients while the infection was active and tracked those patients longitudinally over the course of disease. The collaborating institutions used their own protocols to collect whole blood in K2EDTA tubes. For TCRbeta analysis, collaborator samples were shipped as frozen whole blood, as isolated PBMCs, or as DNA extracted from either sample type. The investigation overall reported the following: How much clinical and demographic metadata was included differed by source and by participant, and the metadata was provided uncurated.

The immunoSEQ Assay, a bias-controlled multiplex PCR, was used to amplify TCRbeta CDR3 regions from genomic DNA. The study's own analysis went as follows. Nucleated cell counts per sample were estimated from amplification of reference gene primers within the assay. Sequence reads were collapsed and filtered to measure the absolute abundance of every unique TCRbeta CDR3 rearrangement. For each sample, productive Simpson clonality was calculated by taking the square root of Simpson's diversity index across productive rearrangements. The table comes from immuneACCESS by way of TCRdb, which keeps in-frame sequences with V and J called. Part of the clones is missing from these tables; in studies checked, under half for an unresolved V gene and the rest for unknown reasons. The DNA gave D and trimming, while V, J and clone size come from that table. Counted in this sample were 60,000 to 85,000 clones; roughly 87% of them appeared once. 3.4% of the sample is held by the ten biggest clonotypes.

The sequence links TRBV7-8 to TRBJ2-7; the D gene is perhaps TRBD1, from 6 matching bases. The sequence came from a woman aged 45-65 years with COVID-19, enrolled during active disease. The sequencing sample was made of peripheral blood. At the DNA level, the sequence is TGTGCCAGCAGCTCGACAGGTCAGGAATACTTC. The encoded protein is CASSSTGQEYF.